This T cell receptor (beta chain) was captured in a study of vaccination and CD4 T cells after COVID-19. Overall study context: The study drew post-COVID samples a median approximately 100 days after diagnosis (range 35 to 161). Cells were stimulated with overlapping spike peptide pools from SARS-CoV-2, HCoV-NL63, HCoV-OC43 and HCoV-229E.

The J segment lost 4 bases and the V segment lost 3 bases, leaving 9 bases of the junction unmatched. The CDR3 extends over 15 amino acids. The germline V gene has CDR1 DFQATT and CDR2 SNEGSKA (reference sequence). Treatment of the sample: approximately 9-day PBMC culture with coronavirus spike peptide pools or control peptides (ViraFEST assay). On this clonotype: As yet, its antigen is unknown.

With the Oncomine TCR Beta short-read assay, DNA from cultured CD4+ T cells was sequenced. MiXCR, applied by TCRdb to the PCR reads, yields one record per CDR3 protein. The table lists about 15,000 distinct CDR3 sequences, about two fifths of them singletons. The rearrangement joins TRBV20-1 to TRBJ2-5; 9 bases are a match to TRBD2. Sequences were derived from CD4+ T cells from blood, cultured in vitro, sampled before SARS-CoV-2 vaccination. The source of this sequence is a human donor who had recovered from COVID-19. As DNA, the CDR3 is TGCAGTGCTAGTTGGCTAGCGGGGAAAGCAGAGACCCAGTACTTC. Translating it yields CSASWLAGKAETQYF.